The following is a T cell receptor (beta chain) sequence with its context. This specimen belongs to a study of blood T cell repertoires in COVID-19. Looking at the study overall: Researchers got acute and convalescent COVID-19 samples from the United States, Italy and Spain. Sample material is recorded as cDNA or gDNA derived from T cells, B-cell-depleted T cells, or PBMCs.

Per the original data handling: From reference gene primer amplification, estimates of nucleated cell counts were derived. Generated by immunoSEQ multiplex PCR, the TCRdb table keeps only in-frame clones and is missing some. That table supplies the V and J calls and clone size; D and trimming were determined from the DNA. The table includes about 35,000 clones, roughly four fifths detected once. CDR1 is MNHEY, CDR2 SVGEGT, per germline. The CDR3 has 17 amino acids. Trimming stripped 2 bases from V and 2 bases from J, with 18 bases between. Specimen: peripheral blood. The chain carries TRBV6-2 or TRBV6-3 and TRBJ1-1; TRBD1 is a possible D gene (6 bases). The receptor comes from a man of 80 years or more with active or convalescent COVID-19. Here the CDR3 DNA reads TGTGCCAGCAGTTACCGACTCGTTCAGGGGAAAAACACTGAAGCTTTCTTT. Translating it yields CASSYRLVQGKNTEAFF.